The rows below give T cell receptor beta chains drawn from one sample of a study of T cells expressing NK-cell markers. TCRdb processed the 5' RACE reads again and assigns one entry to each CDR3 protein, with no DNA. The sample table includes about 150,000 distinct CDR3 sequences. Specimen: blood T cells: a sorted CD56 or NKG2C T cell subset, CD4+ or CD8+ T cells, or bulk PBMC T cells (not recorded which). The receptors come from a woman in her forties or fifties in good health. CDR3s include the opening cysteine and the closing phenylalanine or tryptophan.

v_gene	j_gene	CDR3aa
TRBV7-9	TRBJ2-6	CASSPSPGTGGPESGANVLTF
TRBV6-1	TRBJ1-6	CASSELGWGWGSPLHF
TRBV5-1	TRBJ1-2	CASSQALNYGYTF
TRBV12-3/TRBV12-4	TRBJ1-4	CASRLTGATNEKLFF
TRBV7-6	TRBJ1-2	CASSWAGENDGYTF
TRBV28	TRBJ2-5	CASSSGLAGHETQYF
TRBV10-1	TRBJ2-2	CASSESTRSGATLPGELFF
TRBV19	TRBJ1-2	CASRIPGQGYGYTF
TRBV10-3	TRBJ2-2	CAISEAGGGTGELFF
TRBV27	TRBJ1-4	CASSFRDRVGEKLFF
TRBV27	TRBJ2-7	CASSSIGTGGSDEQYF
TRBV27	TRBJ2-1	CASSLLLAGDNEQFF
TRBV2	TRBJ2-1	CASSPSPGGAYNEQFF
TRBV7-8	TRBJ2-7	CASSLEPGYGEQYF
TRBV29-1	TRBJ1-4	CSAGTAWEKLFF
TRBV7-8	TRBJ2-2	CASSLEASGPGELFF
TRBV27	TRBJ2-1	CASSVGPETHKPNEQFF